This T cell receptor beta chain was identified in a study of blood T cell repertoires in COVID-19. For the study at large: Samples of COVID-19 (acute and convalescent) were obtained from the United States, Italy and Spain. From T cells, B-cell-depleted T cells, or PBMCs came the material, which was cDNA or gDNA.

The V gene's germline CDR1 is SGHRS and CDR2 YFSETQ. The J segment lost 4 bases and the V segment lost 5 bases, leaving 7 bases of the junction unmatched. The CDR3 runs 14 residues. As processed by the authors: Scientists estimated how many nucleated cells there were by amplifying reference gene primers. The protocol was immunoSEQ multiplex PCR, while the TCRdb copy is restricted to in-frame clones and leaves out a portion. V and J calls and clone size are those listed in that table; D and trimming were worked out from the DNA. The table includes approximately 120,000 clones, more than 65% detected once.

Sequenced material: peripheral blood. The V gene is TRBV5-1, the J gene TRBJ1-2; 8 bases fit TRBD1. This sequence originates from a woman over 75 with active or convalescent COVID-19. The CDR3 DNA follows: TGCGCCAGCAGGCGGGGACAGGAATCCTATGGCTACACCTTC. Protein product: CASRRGQESYGYTF.